Below are 13 T cell receptor beta chains sequenced from a single sample in a study of blood T cell repertoires in COVID-19. Sequencing was performed with immunoSEQ multiplex PCR; in TCRdb, only in-frame clones are kept and a portion is missing. The sample holds under 200,000 clones, roughly 83% seen once. Source material: peripheral blood. These receptors came from a man younger than 35 with active or convalescent COVID-19.

The chain has TRBV3-1 (or the pseudogene TRBV3-2) and TRBJ1-2; 11 nucleotides align to TRBD1. Germline V lookup: CDR1 LGHDT, CDR2 YNNKEL (reference sequence). The CDR3 sequence is 16 residues long. With V trimmed by 3 bases and J by 4 bases, 7 bases remained unmatched. Written as DNA, the CDR3 is TGTGCCAGCAGCCAGATCCGGACAGGGGGCGGCTATGGCTACACCTTC. It translates to CASSQIRTGGGYGYTF.

The chain combines TRBV9 with TRBJ2-5; 9 bases map to TRBD2. Per germline, CDR1 SGDLS and CDR2 YYNGEE. This CDR3 has 14 amino acids. V shed 0 bases, J shed 9 bases, and the junction held 6 bases outside the gene matches. The CDR3 DNA reads TGTGCCAGCAGCGTAGGATCCCTAGCGGGGTCCCAGTACTTC. Translated: CASSVGSLAGSQYF. The full variable domain, its missing parts supplied by reference TRBV9 and TRBJ2-5, is DSGVTQTPKHLITATGQRVTLRCSPRSGDLSVYWYQQSLDQGLQFLIQYYNGEERAKGNILERFSAQQFPDLHSELNLSSLELGDSALYFCASSVGSLAGSQYFGPGTRLLVL.

The chain joins TRBV7-2 to TRBJ2-7; 7 nucleotides align to TRBD2. This CDR3 has 14 residues. The germline V gene has CDR1 SGHTA and CDR2 FQGNSA. Unmatched junction bases numbered 3, after V lost 1 base and J lost 3 bases. CDR3 sequence reads: CASSLVGGSYEQYF. CDR3 DNA sequence: TGTGCCAGCAGCTTAGTGGGGGGGAGCTACGAGCAGTACTTC.

This clone was observed once. The V and J genes are TRBV6-5 and TRBJ2-1; TRBD1 matches at 12 bases. This CDR3 region has 15 residues. The germline V gene has CDR1 MNHEY and CDR2 SVGAGI. Trimming removed 6 bases from V and 8 bases from J; junction bases left unmatched: 8. The CDR3 here is CASSEGTGGGDEQFF. DNA for the CDR3: TGTGCCAGCAGCGAGGGGACAGGGGGCGGCGATGAGCAGTTCTTC.

V and J are TRBV19 and TRBJ2-2; D possibly corresponds to TRBD2 (7 bases). This CDR3 has 16 amino acids. Trimming removed 5 bases from V and 4 bases from J, with 17 bases in between. The germline CDR1 and CDR2 sequences are LNHDA and SQIVND (reference sequence). CDR3 region: CASSVGGRQATGELFF. DNA for the CDR3: TGTGCCAGTAGTGTCGGGGGGAGACAGGCCACCGGGGAGCTGTTTTTT.

The V and J genes are TRBV6-2 or TRBV6-3 and TRBJ2-7, with 9 bases identical to TRBD1. Trimming cost V 7 bases and J 3 bases; bases outside gene matches: 10. In germline, CDR1 is MNHEY, CDR2 SVGEGT. The CDR3 sequence is 15 residues long. CDR3 nucleotides: TGTGCCAGCAACCCGGACAGGGGAGTCAACTACGAGCAGTACTTC. It translates to CASNPDRGVNYEQYF.

J is TRBJ2-1 and V is TRBV2, with D unclear. V was trimmed by 5 bases and J by 5 bases, leaving 4 bases between them. The length of the CDR3 is 11 residues. Germline lookup yields CDR1 SNHLY and CDR2 FYNNEI. The CDR3 DNA follows: TGTGCCAGCAGTTCGGACAATGAGCAGTTCTTC. Translating it yields CASSSDNEQFF.

The rearrangement uses TRBV2 and TRBJ1-4; perhaps TRBD1 as D (5 bases). V was shortened by 7 bases and J by 0 bases, with 12 bases between the two germline ends. The germline CDR1 and CDR2 sequences are SNHLY and FYNNEI. This CDR3 is built from 15 residues. In DNA form, the CDR3 reads TGTGCCAGCAAGGGGAGGAGGGCAACTAATGAAAAACTGTTTTTT. This translates into CASKGRRATNEKLFF.

The V and J genes are TRBV7-9 and TRBJ2-7, with TRBD2 matching 10 bases. CDR3 length: 15 residues. The J segment lost 3 bases and the V segment lost 6 bases, leaving 8 bases of the junction unmatched. Germline CDR1 SEHNR, CDR2 FQNEAQ (reference sequence). The CDR3 protein is CASSPLAGAVYEQYF. For the CDR3, the DNA is TGTGCCAGCAGTCCCCTAGCGGGGGCTGTCTACGAGCAGTACTTC.

The chain is built from TRBV7-3 and TRBJ2-2; the D gene is possibly TRBD2 (7 bases). Trimming removed 5 bases at V and 2 bases at J, with 15 bases between. CDR3 size: 16 residues. Germline V CDR1 and CDR2: SGHTA, FQGTGA. CDR3 bases: TGTGCCAGCAGCCCAAGAGGGGGGGCCAACACCGGGGAGCTGTTTTTT. This encodes CASSPRGGANTGELFF.

This clone was counted a single time. The V call is TRBV5-6, the J call TRBJ2-7; D remains unclear. Germline-derived CDR1 and CDR2 are SGHDT and YYEEEE. V lost 2 bases and J lost 1, with 7 bases in between. This CDR3 has 13 amino acids. The CDR3 protein is CASSFQVSYEQYF. The CDR3 DNA reads TGTGCCAGCAGCTTTCAGGTTTCCTACGAGCAGTACTTC.

The chain recombines TRBV19 with TRBJ1-2; D is possibly TRBD1 (6 bases). With 7 bases removed from V and 1 base from J, the gap between germline ends came to 16 bases. The CDR3 is made up of 15 amino acids. Per the germline V gene, CDR1 is LNHDA and CDR2 is SQIVND (reference sequence). The CDR3 DNA reads as TGTGCCAGTAACCTCGGACAGAAGCGTAACTATGGCTACACCTTC. Translation gives CASNLGQKRNYGYTF.

The chain combines TRBV6-1 with TRBJ1-2; TRBD1 agrees at 7 bases. V was pared by 0 bases and J by 8 bases, with 12 bases of the junction left unmatched. Per the germline V gene, CDR1 is MNHNS and CDR2 is SASEGT. The CDR3 is made up of 16 amino acids. The CDR3 coding sequence is TGTGCCAGCAGTGAAGCTTGGTACACAGGGGAGGAAGGCTACACCTTC. The encoded protein is CASSEAWYTGEEGYTF.